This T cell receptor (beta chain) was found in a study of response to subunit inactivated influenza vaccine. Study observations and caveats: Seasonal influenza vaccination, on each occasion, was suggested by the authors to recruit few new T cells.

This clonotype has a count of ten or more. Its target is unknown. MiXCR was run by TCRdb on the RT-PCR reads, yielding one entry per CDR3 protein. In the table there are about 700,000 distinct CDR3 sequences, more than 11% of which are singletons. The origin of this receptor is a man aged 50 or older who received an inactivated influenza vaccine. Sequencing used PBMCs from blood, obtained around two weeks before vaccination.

Written as DNA, the CDR3 is TGTGCCAGCAGCCCGTCGGGGGGGAAGGGCTACACCTTC. The encoded protein is CASSPSGGKGYTF. This chain joins TRBV12-3 or TRBV12-4 and TRBJ1-2; D might be TRBD1 (5 bases). V lost 6 bases and J 8 bases, leaving 16 bases between the germline ends. The CDR3 consists of 13 residues.